These 27 T cell receptor beta chains originate from one sample sequenced in a study of cytomegalovirus exposure and HLA in healthy donors. The PCR used 60 Vbeta and 13 Jbeta primers. The assay was immunoSEQ multiplex PCR, and TCRdb's table has in-frame clones only and misses some. Among roughly 130,000 clones listed, roughly 82% were seen once. The sequencing input was PBMCs. These receptors all stem from a woman aged 18-29 years in good health and CMV-seropositive.

J is TRBJ2-7 and V is TRBV7-9; the D is unclear. Germline CDR1 and CDR2: SEHNR and FQNEAQ (reference sequence). V shed 3 bases and J shed 5 bases, with 5 bases lying between them. The length of the CDR3 is 11 residues. This CDR3 is CASSFSHEQYF. Here the CDR3 DNA reads TGTGCCAGCAGCTTTAGCCACGAGCAGTACTTC. Combining the CDR3 with reference TRBV7-9 and TRBJ2-7 gives the whole variable domain DTGVSQNPRHKITKRGQNVTFRCDPISEHNRLYWYRQTLGQGPEFLTYFQNEAQLEKSRLLSDRFSAERPKGSFSTLEIQRTEQGDSAMYLCASSFSHEQYFGPGTRLTVT.

The V call is TRBV13, the J call TRBJ1-1; D is perhaps TRBD1 (5 bases). This CDR3 spans 15 amino acids. V dropped 0 bases and J dropped 2 bases, with 10 bases sitting between them. Germline loops: CDR1 PRHDT, CDR2 FYEKMQ (reference sequence). DNA of the CDR3: TGTGCCAGCAGCTTAGGCCTTCAGGGAAACACTGAAGCTTTCTTT. As protein: CASSLGLQGNTEAFF.

V gene TRBV7-3 combines with J gene TRBJ1-6, with TRBD1 identical over 7 bases. Losses at the gene ends were 3 bases for V and 11 bases for J; bases not matched to a gene: 7. This CDR3 has 14 residues. Per the germline V gene, CDR1 is SGHTA and CDR2 is FQGTGA. The CDR3 DNA follows: TGTGCCAGCAGCTTGCAGGGGGACTCAACACCCCTCCACTTT. This encodes CASSLQGDSTPLHF.

The V call is TRBV4-1, the J call TRBJ2-6, with a possible D match to TRBD1 (6 bases). CDR1 and CDR2 (germline): MGHRA, YSYEKL. The CDR3 has 17 amino acids. Between the trimmed V and J ends, which lost 3 bases and 2 bases, there was a span of 14 bases. CDR3 nucleotides: TGCGCCAGCAGCCAGGGGGCCTCAGGGGCTGGGGCCAACGTCCTGACTTTC. Translated, it gives CASSQGASGAGANVLTF.

The gene calls are TRBV6-1 and TRBJ2-1; a possible D gene is TRBD1 (5 bases). This CDR3 has 14 amino acids. Germline CDR1 MNHNS, CDR2 SASEGT. V lost 2 bases and J 5 bases, leaving 10 bases between the germline ends. The chain's CDR3 is CASSEQMGHNEQFF. The CDR3 bases are TGTGCCAGCAGTGAACAAATGGGGCACAATGAGCAGTTCTTC.

The sample holds a few counts of this clone. The chain is built from TRBV5-4 and TRBJ1-1; the D is unclear. V gave up 2 bases and J gave up 0 bases, with 5 bases separating them. This CDR3 contains 13 residues. In germline, CDR1 is SGHNT, CDR2 YYREEE (reference sequence). Written as DNA, the CDR3 is TGTGCCAGCAGCTTCCAGGTGAACACTGAAGCTTTCTTT. Its protein is CASSFQVNTEAFF.

This clone came up a few times. V and J are TRBV7-9 and TRBJ2-5, with TRBD1 identical over 11 bases. The ends lost 1 base at V and 5 bases at J; junction bases unmatched: 6. The CDR3 length is 16 residues. Germline lookup yields CDR1 SEHNR and CDR2 FQNEAQ (reference sequence). The CDR3 loop reads CASSLGGQGAAETQYF. For the CDR3, the DNA is TGTGCCAGCAGCTTAGGAGGACAGGGGGCGGCGGAGACCCAGTACTTC.

The chain combines TRBV12-5 with TRBJ2-5, with a weak D call TRBD1 (5 bases). The CDR3 covers 15 residues. Trimming removed 0 bases at V and 5 bases at J, with 13 bases between. Germline CDR1 reads LGHNT; CDR2 reads FRNRAP. CDR3 nucleotides: TGTGCTAGTGGTTTGGTGGGGCCCCGAAGGGAGACCCAGTACTTC. The encoded protein is CASGLVGPRRETQYF.

The chain joins TRBV29-1 to TRBJ1-2, with 8 bases fitting TRBD1. Looked up from germline, CDR1 is SQVTM and CDR2 is ANQGSEA. There are 15 residues in the CDR3. Unmatched junction bases numbered 7, after V lost 3 bases and J lost 1 base. Here the CDR3 DNA reads TGCAGCGTTGATAGTTCAGGGGGCGTTAACTATGGCTACACCTTC. Protein sequence: CSVDSSGGVNYGYTF.

This clone was counted a single time. Other DNA sequences within the sample encode an identical CDR3. The chain links TRBV7-9 to TRBJ2-7; unclear D gene. The V end lost 2 bases, the J end lost 1 base, and 6 bases lay between the germline ends. This CDR3 is built from 13 residues. CDR1 is SEHNR, CDR2 FQNEAQ, per germline (reference sequence). DNA for the CDR3: TGTGCCAGCAGCTTACCGCGGTCCTACGAGCAGTACTTC. This codes for CASSLPRSYEQYF.

The chain couples TRBV4-2 to TRBJ2-3; TRBD2 matches at 7 bases. The CDR3 runs to 18 residues. The germline V gene has CDR1 LGHNA and CDR2 YNFKEQ. The junction had 13 bases not matched to a gene; V was cut back by 4 bases and J by 0 bases. The CDR3 nucleotides are TGTGCCAGCAGCCCTGTGTTCGGGCGGGGGACTAGCACAGATACGCAGTATTTT. Translated: CASSPVFGRGTSTDTQYF.

This clone was found a few times. The genes are TRBV6-5 and TRBJ2-4; maybe TRBD2 (5 bases). Germline lookup yields CDR1 MNHEY and CDR2 SVGAGI. Trimming pared 0 bases from V and 5 bases from J, leaving 11 bases between. This CDR3 region has 15 residues. CDR3 sequence: CASSYSSGWENIQYF. CDR3 bases: TGTGCCAGCAGTTACTCGTCGGGGTGGGAAAACATTCAGTACTTC.

The rearrangement links TRBV2 to TRBJ2-3; D may be TRBD2 (6 bases). CDR1 is SNHLY, CDR2 FYNNEI, per germline. The CDR3 runs to 10 residues. Trimming removed 7 bases from V and 11 bases from J, with 10 bases in between. CDR3 residues: CASTRGGQYF. For the CDR3, the DNA is TGTGCCAGCACCCGGGGAGGGCAGTATTTT.

This chain joins TRBV28 and TRBJ1-1; the D is unclear. V dropped 5 bases and J dropped 1 base, with 11 bases sitting between them. The CDR3 extends over 14 amino acids. CDR1 is MDHEN and CDR2 is SYDVKM in the germline V gene. The chain's CDR3 is CASSVTDWNTEAFF. The CDR3 DNA reads as TGTGCCAGCAGTGTGACTGACTGGAACACTGAAGCTTTCTTT. Combining the CDR3 with reference TRBV28 and TRBJ1-1 gives the whole variable domain DVKVTQSSRYLVKRTGEKVFLECVQDMDHENMFWYRQDPGLGLRLIYFSYDVKMKEKGDIPEGYSVSREKKERFSLILESASTNQTSMYLCASSVTDWNTEAFFGQGTRLTVV.

The chain couples TRBV19 to TRBJ1-3; D is ambiguous. V shed 1 base and J shed 1 base, with 5 bases lying between them. The length of the CDR3 is 14 residues. Per the germline V gene, CDR1 is LNHDA and CDR2 is SQIVND (reference sequence). The CDR3 reads CASSIAGSGNTIYF. CDR3 nucleotides: TGTGCCAGTAGTATAGCGGGGTCTGGAAACACCATATATTTT.

This clone appeared a few times. This sequence joins TRBV5-1 and TRBJ1-1, with D tentatively TRBD1 (5 bases). The germline CDR1 and CDR2 sequences are SGHRS and YFSETQ. The ends were cut back, 0 bases at V and 3 bases at J, with 6 bases in the middle. This CDR3 is built from 13 residues. CDR3 in amino acids: CASSLAGDTEAFF. Written as DNA, the CDR3 is TGCGCCAGCAGCTTGGCGGGGGACACTGAAGCTTTCTTT.

The chain employs TRBV18 and TRBJ2-1; 10 bases map to TRBD1. There are 15 residues in the CDR3. The V gene's germline CDR1 is KGHSH and CDR2 LQKENI. V shed 3 bases and J 7 bases; nucleotides not matched to a gene: 6. The CDR3 here is CASSPAGQGPNEQFF. As DNA, the CDR3 is TGTGCCAGCTCACCTGCGGGACAGGGGCCGAATGAGCAGTTCTTC.

J is TRBJ2-2 and V is TRBV5-6; 8 bases map to TRBD1. CDR1 is SGHDT and CDR2 is YYEEEE in the germline V gene. With 1 base clipped from V and 3 bases from J, the junction kept 14 bases outside the gene matches. This CDR3 is 19 amino acids long. CDR3 DNA: TGTGCCAGCAGCTTGTTCGGGCAGGGGGCGGTGCGGGACACCGGGGAGCTGTTTTTT. This encodes CASSLFGQGAVRDTGELFF.

This clone turned up a few times. The genes are TRBV28 and TRBJ2-2, with 8 bases that match TRBD2. The CDR3 loop spans 17 amino acids. V lost 3 bases to trimming and J lost 6 bases; unmatched junction nucleotides: 12. Germline V gene data show CDR1 as MDHEN and CDR2 as SYDVKM. The CDR3, as DNA: TGTGCCAGCAGTTTGGGTGCCGGGGGGGCCTTAGCCGGGGAGCTGTTTTTT. Protein: CASSLGAGGALAGELFF. Complete variable domain (other parts from reference TRBV28 and TRBJ2-2): DVKVTQSSRYLVKRTGEKVFLECVQDMDHENMFWYRQDPGLGLRLIYFSYDVKMKEKGDIPEGYSVSREKKERFSLILESASTNQTSMYLCASSLGAGGALAGELFFGEGSRLTVL.

This chain links TRBV15 with TRBJ1-4; 9 positions match TRBD1. V gave up 8 bases and J gave up 4 bases; unmatched junction bases: 8. The CDR3 is made up of 15 amino acids. Germline loops: CDR1 LNHNV, CDR2 YYDKDF (reference sequence). The CDR3 coding sequence is TGTGCCACCCGGACAGGGGATTCGGATAATGAAAAACTGTTTTTT. Residues: CATRTGDSDNEKLFF. The full variable domain, with the rest looked up from reference TRBV15 and TRBJ1-4, is DAMVIQNPRYQVTQFGKPVTLSCSQTLNHNVMYWYQQKSSQAPKLLFHYYDKDFNNEADTPDNFQSRRPNTSFCFLDIRSPGLGDTAMYLCATRTGDSDNEKLFFGSGTQLSVL.

V gene TRBV7-9 combines with J gene TRBJ1-1; D remains unclear. V dropped 6 bases and J dropped 1 base, with 9 bases sitting between them. The CDR3 length is 13 residues. Germline V gives CDR1 SEHNR, CDR2 FQNEAQ (reference sequence). The CDR3 nucleotides are TGTGCCAGCAGACGTCCGGGGAACACTGAAGCTTTCTTT. This codes for CASRRPGNTEAFF.

The genes are TRBV6-1 and TRBJ1-5; 12 bases match TRBD1. After removal of 6 bases from V and 7 bases from J, the junction contained 7 bases not matched to a gene. The CDR3 runs to 15 residues. Germline lookup yields CDR1 MNHNS and CDR2 SASEGT. For the CDR3, the DNA is TGTGCCAGCAGCGATCCAGGGACAGGGGGCCAGCCCCAGCATTTT. It is translated as CASSDPGTGGQPQHF.

The chain carries TRBV7-9 and TRBJ1-3; TRBD1 might be the D (5 bases). Trimming removed 0 bases at V and 3 bases at J, with 12 bases between. The CDR3 is made up of 16 amino acids. CDR1 SEHNR and CDR2 FQNEAQ come from the germline V gene (reference sequence). CDR3 coding DNA: TGTGCCAGCAGCTTAGCGCCAGGGAAGAGTGGAAACACCATATATTTT. Amino acids: CASSLAPGKSGNTIYF.

This chain joins TRBV6-4 and TRBJ2-1; 11 bases are shared with TRBD2. After removal of 2 bases from V and 3 bases from J, the junction contained 3 bases not matched to a gene. This CDR3 spans 16 amino acids. The germline CDR1 and CDR2 sequences are MRHNA and SNTAGT. CDR3 DNA sequence: TGTGCCAGCAGTGACCTTAGCGGGGGGGACTACAATGAGCAGTTCTTC. The encoded protein is CASSDLSGGDYNEQFF.

The chain joins TRBV9 to TRBJ2-2; 11 bases line up with TRBD2. This CDR3 spans 16 amino acids. Germline lookup yields CDR1 SGDLS and CDR2 YYNGEE. Trimming took 4 bases from V and 7 from J; bases not matched to a gene: 9. The CDR3 coding sequence is TGTGCCAGCAGCATTATAGCGGGGGGGCCTATCGGGGAGCTGTTTTTT. Protein product: CASSIIAGGPIGELFF.

The genes are TRBV7-9 and TRBJ2-2; D is perhaps TRBD1 (5 bases). Per germline, CDR1 SEHNR and CDR2 FQNEAQ (reference sequence). CDR3 length equals 14 residues. V was trimmed by 2 bases and J by 10 bases, leaving 14 bases between them. CDR3 in amino acids: CASSLLAGSTELFF. Written as DNA, the CDR3 is TGTGCCAGCAGCTTATTAGCAGGGTCTACGGAGCTGTTTTTT.

This clone was recorded only once. V is TRBV11-2 and J is TRBJ2-1, with D maybe TRBD2 (7 bases). The germline V gene has CDR1 SGHAT and CDR2 FQNNGV. V shed 8 bases and J shed 9 bases, with 14 bases lying between them. CDR3 size: 12 residues. The CDR3: CASRGAVFEQFF. The CDR3 DNA is TGTGCCAGCCGGGGGGCCGTATTTGAGCAGTTCTTC.